This T cell receptor (beta chain) appears in the sequencing data of a study of shared clonotypes between healthy human individuals. Using immunoSEQ multiplex PCR, the repertoire was profiled, and TCRdb retains in-frame clones only, with some absent. The data hold about 1.9 million clones, with approximately 92% observed a single time. Naivety among CD8 cells was defined by CD45RO negativity and positive CCR7 selection, thereby excluding terminally differentiated effector memory CD45RA+ cells. CDR1 is MRHNA, CDR2 SNTAGT, per germline. CDR3 length: 14 amino acids. V was clipped by 0 bases and J by 9 bases, with 12 bases between them.

V and J are TRBV6-4 and TRBJ1-5; D gene uncertain. Sequences were obtained from naive CD8+ T cells from PBMCs. The clonotype originates from a man in his late teens or twenties in good health. Some clones in this sample may be carry-over from other donors' samples. CDR3: CASSDSEVLRPQHF. The CDR3 region has the DNA TGTGCCAGCAGTGACTCGGAAGTTCTAAGGCCCCAGCATTTT.